Following are 5 T cell receptor beta chains from one sample sequenced in a study of shared T cell receptors in the human thymus. Here immunoSEQ multiplex PCR was the method, and the copy in TCRdb shows in-frame clones only, minus some. The sample lists approximately 490,000 clones, approximately 80% occurring once. The data were also submitted as part of a second study, on human thymus T cells.

The sequenced sample consisted of thymocytes. The receptor source for this set is a boy younger than two with a congenital heart defect.

The CDR3 reads CASSLDTPNTEAFF. CDR3 DNA: TGTGCCAGCAGCCTGGACACCCCGAACACTGAAGCTTTCTTT. The rearrangement links TRBV5-4 to TRBJ1-1; TRBD1 is a possible D gene (5 bases). Germline-derived CDR1 and CDR2 are SGHNT and YYREEE (reference sequence). Trimming took off 4 bases at V and 1 base at J, with 11 bases between the two ends. This CDR3 has 14 amino acids.

The chain is built from TRBV11-2 and TRBJ2-3; the D is unclear. V lost 5 bases to trimming and J lost 8 bases, with 20 bases between them. The CDR3 spans 15 residues. Per germline, CDR1 SGHAT and CDR2 FQNNGV. This CDR3 is CASSIARLDARTQYF. Written as DNA, the CDR3 is TGTGCCAGCAGCATAGCCCGGCTAGATGCCCGTACGCAGTATTTT.

This chain joins TRBV10-3 and TRBJ1-5; no reliable D call. CDR3 length equals 14 residues. Trimming shortened V by 6 bases and J by 2 bases, and 11 bases separated the two germline ends. CDR1 and CDR2 from the germline V gene are ENHRY and SYGVKD. CDR3 sequence (DNA): TGTGCCATCAGCGAGAGTCGGTGCAATCAGCCCCAGCATTTT. Translating it yields CAISESRCNQPQHF.

This clone was observed a few times. This sequence joins TRBV5-6 and TRBJ1-1; D is perhaps TRBD1 (6 bases). Germline CDR1 and CDR2: SGHDT and YYEEEE. V lost 0 bases and J 1 base, leaving 10 bases between the germline ends. The CDR3 covers 15 residues. The CDR3 region has the DNA TGTGCCAGCAGCTTGGCTCCGGGACAGAACACTGAAGCTTTCTTT. Protein sequence: CASSLAPGQNTEAFF.

The chain couples TRBV4-3 to TRBJ2-5; 8 bases match TRBD1. The CDR3 is made up of 16 amino acids. V lost 4 bases to trimming and J lost 4 bases; unmatched junction nucleotides: 11. CDR1 and CDR2 from the germline V gene are LGHNA and YSLEER. The CDR3 nucleotides are TGCGCCAGCAGCCTTGAGTGGACAGGGAAAGGAGAGACCCAGTACTTC. Translation gives CASSLEWTGKGETQYF.